Included here is one T cell receptor beta chain sequence, with context. Assignments of participants to cohorts depended upon their own reported clinical history. The CDR3 contains 16 residues. Unmatched junction bases numbered 7, after V lost 3 bases and J lost 3 bases. Germline lookup yields CDR1 SGHVS and CDR2 FQNEAQ. The data originate from a study of blood T cell repertoires in COVID-19. The table came from immunoSEQ multiplex PCR; TCRdb's copy has only in-frame clones and leaves some out. The data show some 320,000 clones, approximately 89% seen once. This sequence joins TRBV7-8 and TRBJ1-2; TRBD1 matches 10 bases. The source material was PBMCs or T cells enriched from blood (not recorded which). The TCR sequence derives from a woman aged 25 to 39 who had recovered from COVID-19. The CDR3 nucleotides are TGTGCCAGCAGCTTTAGGACAGGGGGACCCGACTATGGCTACACCTTC. Amino acid sequence: CASSFRTGGPDYGYTF. Based on the CDR3 plus reference TRBV7-8 and TRBJ1-2, the full variable domain is GAGVSQSPRYKVAKRGQDVALRCDPISGHVSLFWYQQALGQGPEFLTYFQNEAQLDKSGLPSDRFFAERPEGSVSTLKIQRTQQEDSAVYLCASSFRTGGPDYGYTFGSGTRLTVV.